A single sample gave rise to the 10 T cell receptor beta chains below, sequenced in a study of PD-L1 blockade in urothelial cancer. Clones were sequenced by immunoSEQ multiplex PCR, and TCRdb holds only the in-frame ones, with some missing. The sample lists approximately 52,000 clones, about 85% seen once, with around a sixth in the top ten. Described time point: pretreatment peripheral blood. Sample: PBMCs, taken around atezolizumab (anti-PD-L1) treatment. Source of these receptors: a man aged 65 to 79 with urothelial cancer.

The genes are TRBV11-2 and TRBJ2-7; D might be TRBD1 (6 bases). V was trimmed by 1 base and J by 7 bases, leaving 11 bases between them. The CDR3 contains 13 residues. Germline V gene data show CDR1 as SGHAT and CDR2 as FQNNGV. The CDR3 loop is CASSLGDTREQYF. The CDR3 region has the DNA TGTGCCAGCAGCTTAGGGGACACCAGGGAGCAGTACTTC. The complete variable domain, with remaining parts taken from reference TRBV11-2 and TRBJ2-7, reads EAGVAQSPRYKIIEKRQSVAFWCNPISGHATLYWYQQILGQGPKLLIQFQNNGVVDDSQLPKDRFSAERLKGVDSTLKIQPAKLEDSAVYLCASSLGDTREQYFGPGTRLTVT.

The chain uses TRBV9 and TRBJ2-2; 14 nucleotides line up with TRBD2. Germline loops: CDR1 SGDLS, CDR2 YYNGEE. The CDR3 extends over 18 amino acids. Trimming at V came to 4 bases and at J to 7 bases, leaving 12 bases not matched to a gene. The CDR3 DNA sequence: TGTGCCAGCAGCTCTTCTTCGACTAGCGGGAGGGTCGGCGGGGAGCTGTTTTTT. Residues: CASSSSSTSGRVGGELFF.

This rearrangement joins TRBV2 to TRBJ2-6; D not resolved. Germline V lookup: CDR1 SNHLY, CDR2 FYNNEI. Between the trimmed V and J ends, which lost 7 bases and 4 bases, there was a span of 5 bases. This CDR3 is built from 12 residues. CDR3: CASISGANVLTF. The CDR3 DNA reads as TGTGCCAGCATCTCCGGGGCCAACGTCCTGACTTTC.

This chain links TRBV2 with TRBJ2-7; D is perhaps TRBD1 (5 bases). Germline lookup yields CDR1 SNHLY and CDR2 FYNNEI. Trimming cost V 4 bases and J 12 bases, with 22 bases left between them. The CDR3 runs 14 residues. The CDR3 DNA is TGTGCCAGCAGTGTCGGACAATTTACCCAGACCCCGTACTTC. Residues: CASSVGQFTQTPYF.

The chain joins TRBV11-1 to TRBJ2-4, with TRBD1 identical over 8 bases. The CDR3 totals 17 residues. Losses at the gene ends were 5 bases for V and 4 bases for J; bases not matched to a gene: 13. Germline V gene data show CDR1 as SGHAT and CDR2 as FQDESV (reference sequence). This chain's CDR3 is CASSPRTGQGLKNIQYF. The CDR3 coding sequence is TGTGCCAGCAGCCCTCGGACAGGGCAGGGGTTGAAAAACATTCAGTACTTC.

The V and J genes are TRBV6-5 and TRBJ2-3; 16 nucleotides line up with TRBD2. V shed 6 bases and J 4 bases; nucleotides not matched to a gene: 1. The length of the CDR3 is 15 residues. Germline lookup yields CDR1 MNHEY and CDR2 SVGAGI. CDR3 bases: TGTGCCAGCAGCGGGACTAGCGGGAGGGCAGATACGCAGTATTTT. This codes for CASSGTSGRADTQYF.

The rearrangement links TRBV6-5 to TRBJ2-7; D may be TRBD2 (6 bases). V lost 0 bases, J lost 0 bases, and 12 bases lay in between. In germline, CDR1 is MNHEY, CDR2 SVGAGI. The CDR3 contains 16 residues. The CDR3 bases are TGTGCCAGCAGTTACTCGCGGCGGGGTAGCTCCTACGAGCAGTACTTC. It is translated as CASSYSRRGSSYEQYF.

The J gene is TRBJ2-5, the V gene TRBV2; 10 bases are shared with TRBD2. The V gene's germline CDR1 is SNHLY and CDR2 FYNNEI. The CDR3 consists of 15 residues. Trimming took 6 bases from V and 5 from J; bases not matched to a gene: 9. CDR3 amino acids: CASSPPSGSGETQYF. DNA for the CDR3: TGTGCCAGCAGCCCCCCTAGCGGGAGTGGGGAGACCCAGTACTTC.

This clone was seen only once. V is TRBV11-2 and J is TRBJ2-7, with 7 positions matching TRBD2. The junction had 15 bases not matched to a gene; V was cut back by 5 bases and J by 2 bases. Germline V lookup: CDR1 SGHAT, CDR2 FQNNGV. The CDR3 spans 17 residues. The CDR3 region is CASSPTLGGNTAYEQYF. The CDR3 nucleotides read TGTGCCAGCAGCCCTACCTTGGGGGGGAATACAGCCTACGAGCAGTACTTC.

V usage is TRBV7-6 and J usage is TRBJ2-5; D is unresolved. The CDR3 runs 15 residues. In germline, CDR1 is SGHVS, CDR2 FNYEAQ. Between the trimmed V and J ends, which lost 0 bases and 1 base, there was a span of 9 bases. CDR3: CASSLAGHLQETQYF. CDR3 nucleotide sequence: TGTGCCAGCAGCTTAGCTGGGCACCTCCAAGAGACCCAGTACTTC.